This T cell receptor (beta chain) was identified in a study of cytomegalovirus exposure and HLA in healthy donors (dated by TCRdb to 2015 to 2018). As for the study more broadly: The 500 to 800 repertoires of the first cohort and the 95 to 150 validation repertoires were produced on the same platform, according to a later analysis. The aim of the study was to test whether cataloging public T cell receptors could identify signatures of past pathogen exposure. Besides the first cohort of hundreds of subjects, a separate validation cohort made up of 120 or so different subjects was used. To predict cytomegalovirus infection status, the study combined high-throughput TCR immunosequencing, statistical association of individual TCRs with disease status, and machine learning. What the authors observed across the whole study: Of the cluster scores, approximately 95% were above 0 in a later analysis, which found that TCRs clustered in the first cohort also tended to co-occur in the 130 or so validation repertoires. In both the original and validation cohorts, the classifier was reported to diagnose cytomegalovirus status with high specificity and sensitivity. All 130 or so repertoires were used to score co-occurrence in the validation cohort in a later analysis, because that analysis had no HLA typing for the cohort. A total of fewer than 200 TCR beta chains were listed by the study as associated with cytomegalovirus. Most TCR sequences were observed very rarely across donors, whereas some public TCRs were present in many individuals. In vitro tests confirmed that a few of the cytomegalovirus-associated TCR beta chains recognize cytomegalovirus antigens. The authors suggested that the approach could potentially be generalized to other disease states and immunological phenotypes.

A remark on this clone: Its antigen is not yet known. One base away there is no much larger clone; base qualities are not given.

The germline V gene (reference sequence) provides CDR1 DFQATT and CDR2 SNEGSKA. Taken from cysteine to phenylalanine, the CDR3 has 11 residues. Left in the record is the CDR3 DNA by itself, 33 bases read in frame from the first base. The V end loses 8 bases and the J end loses 4 bases, and a stretch of 11 bases separates them. Separate from the roughly 700-subject first cohort, the validation cohort of 90 to 150 subjects was the group to which the donors belonged. Receptors were amplified or captured by the immunoSEQ multiplex PCR assay. For the original study's pipeline: A statistical classification framework was built for diagnosing cytomegalovirus status from the catalog of TCR beta chain sequences. Not all clones reach the TCRdb copy of this immuneACCESS table, which keeps in-frame sequences only. Checked studies attribute under half of the gap to unresolved V genes and leave the rest unexplained. The V and J calls and the clone size are those of that table, but D and trimming were determined from the DNA. The sample records 70,000 to 85,000 clones, less than 95% of which are singletons. The ten largest clonotypes hold 1.5% to 2% of the sample.

This TCR was recovered from a young woman in good health and CMV-seropositive. The sequencing sample was made of PBMCs. Recombination connected TRBV20-1 to TRBJ2-5; perhaps TRBD2 is the D gene, with 5 bases matching. DNA sequence: TGCAGTCGGCTTGGAGGAGAGACCCAGTACTTC. Its product reads: CSRLGGETQYF.